The clone carrying this TCR beta chain was detected only once. The sample belongs to a study of blood T cell repertoires in COVID-19. Study in general: The United States, Italy and Spain were the sources of the acute and convalescent COVID-19 samples. PBMCs, B-cell-depleted T cells, or T cells were the source of the cDNA or gDNA that made up the material.

Assay: immunoSEQ multiplex PCR; the TCRdb copy retains only in-frame clones and omits some. The sample contains some 240,000 clones, around 81% of which appear only once. CDR1 is SGHAT, CDR2 FQNNGV, per germline. V lost 5 bases, J lost 0 bases, and 8 bases stayed unmatched. The CDR3 runs to 17 residues. The study assigned cohorts using participant-reported clinical history. Before being deemed recovered, Cohort 3 donors had two negative PCRs, clearance, or symptom resolution. This chain links TRBV11-2 with TRBJ2-1, with TRBD2 matching over 9 bases. The TCR originated in a man aged 45 to 65 who had recovered from COVID-19. The material sequenced was PBMCs or T cells enriched from blood (not recorded which). The CDR3 DNA is TGTGCCAGCAGCCCCTCTAGCGGGAAGAGCTCCTACAATGAGCAGTTCTTC. It codes for CASSPSSGKSSYNEQFF.